This T cell receptor beta chain was sequenced in a study of low-dose radiotherapy and immunotherapy resistance in tumors. Across the study: Cohort 1 patients were irradiated with 0.5 Gy fractions every 2 weeks to 6.5 Gy total. Treatment included intravenous cyclophosphamide dosed at 200 mg/m2 every two weeks, one day before radiation and immunotherapy. Every two weeks patients got nivolumab 240 mg flat dose, plus ipilimumab 1 mg/kg every six weeks, intravenously.

Alpha and beta chains were covered, as first-strand cDNA relied on TRAV- and TRBV-specific primers. TCR amplification ran 15 to 20 PCR cycles using constant-region and V-primer adapter primers. TCRdb ran MiXCR on the reads and lists one entry per CDR3 protein. The sample lists approximately 46,000 distinct CDR3 sequences; less than 30% were seen once. Time point of the sample: after trial treatment. Treatment: LDRT plus nivolumab, ipilimumab, low-dose cyclophosphamide and aspirin (RACIN trial). All of the donors were given nivolumab, ipilimumab, aspirin, low-dose cyclophosphamide and low-dose radiotherapy as part of RACIN, a single-arm trial. The clonotype originates from a male donor with prostate cancer. Specimen: PBMCs, collected after low-dose radiotherapy plus immunotherapy.

The CDR3 protein is CSGGSEAWEQYF. The CDR3 DNA follows: TGCAGCGGCGGCTCGGAGGCCTGGGAGCAGTACTTC. V is TRBV29-1 and J is TRBJ2-7; D is perhaps TRBD2 (5 bases). Deletions cut 7 bases from V and 7 bases from J, with 17 bases between. Germline V gene sequence: CDR1 SQVTM, CDR2 ANQGSEA. The CDR3 length is 12 residues.